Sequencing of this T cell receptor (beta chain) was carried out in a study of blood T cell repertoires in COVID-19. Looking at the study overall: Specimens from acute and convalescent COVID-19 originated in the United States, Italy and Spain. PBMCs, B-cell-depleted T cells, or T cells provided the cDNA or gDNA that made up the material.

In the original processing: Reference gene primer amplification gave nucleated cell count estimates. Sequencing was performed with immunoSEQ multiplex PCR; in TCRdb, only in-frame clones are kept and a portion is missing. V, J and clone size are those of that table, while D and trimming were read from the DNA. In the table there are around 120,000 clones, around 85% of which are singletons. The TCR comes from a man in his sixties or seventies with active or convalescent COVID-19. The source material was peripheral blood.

Here the CDR3 DNA reads TGCGCCAGCAGCACCGGGAGGGATGGCTACACCTTC. It is translated as CASSTGRDGYTF. The chain is built from TRBV5-1 and TRBJ1-2; no definite D call. Germline values: CDR1 SGHRS, CDR2 YFSETQ. The germline V and J ends were trimmed by 4 bases and 6 bases, with 10 bases remaining between them. This CDR3 has 12 amino acids.